This passage covers 5 T cell receptor beta chains from one sample sequenced in a study of blood T cell repertoires in COVID-19. TCRdb's table, derived via immunoSEQ multiplex PCR, lists solely in-frame clones and lacks some. The data contain about 130,000 clones, around 80% of them singletons. The sequenced material came from peripheral blood. The receptors derive from a middle-aged man with active or convalescent COVID-19.

The chain has TRBV7-6 and TRBJ2-7, with 9 bases that match TRBD2. Germline V gene lookup returns CDR1 SGHVS and CDR2 FNYEAQ. The J segment lost 5 bases and the V segment lost 5 bases, leaving 13 bases of the junction unmatched. The CDR3 totals 16 residues. The CDR3 is CASSLRGTSLTDEQYF. The CDR3 region has the DNA TGTGCCAGCAGCCTCCGCGGGACTAGCTTAACGGACGAGCAGTACTTC. The full variable domain, with the rest looked up from reference TRBV7-6 and TRBJ2-7, is GAGVSQSPRYKVTKRGQDVALRCDPISGHVSLYWYRQALGQGPEFLTYFNYEAQQDKSGLPNDRFSAERPEGSISTLTIQRTEQRDSAMYRCASSLRGTSLTDEQYFGPGTRLTVT.

The J gene is TRBJ2-1, the V gene TRBV7-9; 8 bases map to TRBD1. After removal of 3 bases from V and 7 bases from J, the junction contained 5 bases not matched to a gene. This CDR3 region has 14 residues. CDR1 and CDR2 (germline): SEHNR, FQNEAQ (reference sequence). The CDR3 reads CASSFVTGENEQFF. CDR3 in DNA: TGTGCCAGCAGCTTCGTGACAGGGGAAAATGAGCAGTTCTTC.

Comment on this clone: Different DNA sequences within this sample yield the same CDR3. This chain uses TRBV19 with TRBJ1-1; 7 bases agree with TRBD1. With V trimmed by 3 bases and J by 1 base, 2 bases remained unmatched. The length of the CDR3 is 14 residues. Germline lookup yields CDR1 LNHDA and CDR2 SQIVND (reference sequence). The CDR3: CASSIGQANTEAFF. The CDR3 nucleotides are TGTGCCAGTAGTATTGGACAGGCGAACACTGAAGCTTTCTTT.

V and J are TRBV5-1 and TRBJ1-5, with 7 bases that match TRBD1. This CDR3 is 16 amino acids long. Germline CDR1 reads SGHRS; CDR2 reads YFSETQ. V gave up 4 bases and J gave up 6 bases; unmatched junction bases: 13. CDR3 sequence: CASSPEGGRGAQPQHF. The CDR3 region has the DNA TGCGCCAGCAGCCCGGAAGGCGGCAGGGGGGCTCAGCCCCAGCATTTT.

The gene calls are TRBV15 and TRBJ2-1; no firm D call. V lost 5 bases and J 7 bases, leaving 12 bases between the germline ends. The V gene's germline CDR1 is LNHNV and CDR2 YYDKDF (reference sequence). The CDR3 runs to 13 residues. The CDR3 DNA follows: TGTGCCACCAGCCGCGCTCCCGGGAATGAGCAGTTCTTC. Translated, it gives CATSRAPGNEQFF.